This TCR beta chain was obtained from a study of cytomegalovirus exposure and HLA in healthy donors. Regarding the study as a whole: For most TCR sequences rarity was the rule, although some public TCRs occurred in many donors. A later analysis found first-cohort TCR clusters tended to co-occur in the 120 validation repertoires.

TCRdb's copy holds only in-frame clones and misses some; the assay was immunoSEQ multiplex PCR. The sample lists tens of thousands of clones, approximately 93% occurring once. Germline CDR1 SEHNR, CDR2 FQNEAQ (reference sequence). The junction had 5 bases not matched to a gene; V was cut back by 4 bases and J by 6 bases. This CDR3 has 14 amino acids. Worth noting for this clone: As yet, its antigen is unknown.

The clonotype comes from a woman between 18 and 29 years old in good health and CMV-seronegative. Source material: PBMCs. The chain recombines TRBV7-9 with TRBJ1-5, with 8 bases aligning to TRBD1. CDR3 loop: CASSSDRESQPQHF. Here the CDR3 DNA reads TGTGCCAGCAGCTCGGACAGGGAAAGTCAGCCCCAGCATTTT.